The following is a T cell receptor beta chain sequence with its context. Only in-frame clones appear in the TCRdb table, and some are missing; sequencing was by immunoSEQ multiplex PCR. Seen here are 120,000 to 150,000 clones, 80% to 95% observed once, and the top ten hold approximately 3.2%. This record belongs to a study of control samples from healthy donors and cancer patients. V gave up 6 bases and J gave up 2 bases, with 20 bases separating them. The length of the CDR3 is 17 residues. Germline V gene data show CDR1 as SGHTA and CDR2 as FQGNSA. The source material was blood. The clonotype originates from a man aged 25-45 years in good health. The genes are TRBV7-2 and TRBJ2-4, with D perhaps matching TRBD1 or TRBD2 (5 bases each). Here the CDR3 reads CASSPKGVGTTKNIQYF. The CDR3 coding sequence is TGTGCCAGCAGTCCTAAGGGAGTGGGGACGACCAAAAACATTCAGTACTTC.